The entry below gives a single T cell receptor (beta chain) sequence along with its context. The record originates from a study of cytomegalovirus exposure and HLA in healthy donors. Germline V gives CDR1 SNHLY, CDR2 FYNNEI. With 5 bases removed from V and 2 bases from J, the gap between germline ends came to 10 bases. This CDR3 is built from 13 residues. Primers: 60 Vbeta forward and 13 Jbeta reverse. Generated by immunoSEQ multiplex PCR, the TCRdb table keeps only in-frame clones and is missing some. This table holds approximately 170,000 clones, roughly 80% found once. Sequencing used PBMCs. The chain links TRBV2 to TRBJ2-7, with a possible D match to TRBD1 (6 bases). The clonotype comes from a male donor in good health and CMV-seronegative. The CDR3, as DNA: TGTGCCAGCAGTCAGGACAGACCCTACGAGCAGTACTTC. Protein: CASSQDRPYEQYF.